These 26 T cell receptor beta chains were all obtained from the same sample, sequenced in a study of regulatory T cells in long-lasting Graves disease. Time point noted: newly diagnosed GD, antithyroid drugs for less than 3 months. The TCR library used RNA extracted from PBMCs. CDR3 regions were amplified by Arm-PCR using iRepertoire HTBI primers to build TCR beta libraries. TCRdb re-called the multiplex PCR reads through MiXCR, storing one row per CDR3 protein. The profile covers approximately 360,000 distinct CDR3 sequences, with 10% to 15% appearing a single time and 15% to 20% taken by the ten largest. Another study also made use of these data, one on T cells in Graves' hyperthyroidism and ophthalmopathy.

The sequencing here drew on peripheral blood mononuclear cells (PBMCs), taken at new diagnosis, from a patient treated with antithyroid drugs. Every receptor here comes from a woman aged 18-30 years with Graves disease.

The table lists this clonotype with a few counts. The chain has TRBV20-1 and TRBJ2-7, with 7 bases that match TRBD1. Germline V CDR1 and CDR2: DFQATT, SNEGSKA (reference sequence). V lost 4 bases, J lost 0 bases, and 3 bases stayed unmatched. This CDR3 is 13 amino acids long. The CDR3 sequence: CSAKGTVSYEQYF. The CDR3, as DNA: TGCAGTGCTAAGGGGACAGTCTCCTACGAGCAGTACTTC.

This sequence joins TRBV29-1 and TRBJ2-7; TRBD1 might be the D (5 bases). Germline values: CDR1 SQVTM, CDR2 ANQGSEA. Trimming pared 0 bases from V and 4 bases from J, leaving 10 bases between. The CDR3 runs 13 residues. CDR3 protein: CSVEDRVTYEQYF. CDR3 DNA: TGCAGCGTTGAAGACAGGGTTACATACGAGCAGTACTTC.

For this clonotype: A much larger clone is a single base away; this may be a read error. V and J are TRBV18 and TRBJ2-2, with D tentatively TRBD2 (5 bases). Germline V gene data show CDR1 as KGHSH and CDR2 as LQKENI. This CDR3 is built from 14 residues. The CDR3 spells CASSPQDNTGKLFF. CDR3 sequence (DNA): TGTGCCAGCTCACCACAAGATAACACCGGGAAGCTGTTTTTT.

The rearrangement uses TRBV28 and TRBJ2-1; D is possibly TRBD2 (6 bases). Trimming removed 6 bases from V and 6 bases from J, with 21 bases in between. The V gene's germline CDR1 is MDHEN and CDR2 SYDVKM. The CDR3 contains 16 residues. The CDR3 nucleotides are TGTGCCAGCAGGGGGATAGAACCGGGACTCCTCAATGAGCAGTTCTTC. Amino acid sequence: CASRGIEPGLLNEQFF.

There are a few counts of this clonotype. The V gene is TRBV5-6, the J gene TRBJ2-7; TRBD2 agrees at 7 bases. CDR3 size: 16 residues. J gave up 3 bases and V 3 bases, and 12 bases lay outside the gene matches. Germline V gene data show CDR1 as SGHDT and CDR2 as YYEEEE. The CDR3 reads CASSSKAGRHLYEQYV. Here the CDR3 DNA reads TGTGCCAGCAGCTCAAAAGCGGGGAGGCATCTCTACGAGCAGTACGTC.

This clonotype was seen repeatedly, ten times or more. The chain recombines TRBV11-3 with TRBJ1-1, with D possibly being TRBD1 (5 bases). Between the trimmed V and J ends, which lost 1 base and 6 bases, there was a span of 9 bases. Germline V CDR1 and CDR2: SGHNT, YENEEA. This CDR3 region has 13 residues. Written as DNA, the CDR3 is TGTGCCAGCAGCTTAGGGGGCAGCCCTGAAGCTTTCTTT. Translating gives CASSLGGSPEAFF.

The CDR3 region is CASSDRGQYGYTF. CDR3 nucleotides: TGTGCCAGCAGCGACAGGGGGCAATATGGCTACACCTTC. This chain connects TRBV3-1 to TRBJ1-2; TRBD1 matches at 10 bases. The V segment lost 5 bases and the J segment 5 bases; nucleotides outside the gene matches: 2. The CDR3 spans 13 residues. In germline, CDR1 is LGHDT, CDR2 YNNKEL (reference sequence).

The chain combines TRBV29-1 with TRBJ2-7; D perhaps matches TRBD1 (5 bases). V was trimmed by 4 bases and J by 2 bases, leaving 12 bases between them. Looked up from germline, CDR1 is SQVTM and CDR2 is ANQGSEA. The CDR3 extends over 13 amino acids. CDR3 sequence (DNA): TGCAGCGTTGTCCGTCAGGGCCCCTACGAGCAGTACTTC. Its translation is CSVVRQGPYEQYF.

This clonotype was counted at least ten times. This rearrangement joins TRBV27 to TRBJ2-1, with a possible D match to TRBD2 (5 bases). With 2 bases removed from V and 6 bases from J, the gap between germline ends came to 11 bases. The CDR3 is 14 residues long. Germline lookup yields CDR1 MNHEY and CDR2 SMNVEV (reference sequence). The CDR3 protein is CASSLRGIINEQFF. CDR3 bases: TGTGCCAGCAGTTTACGGGGTATTATCAATGAGCAGTTCTTC.

There are many counts of this clonotype. The V and J genes are TRBV20-1 and TRBJ2-3; 9 nucleotides agree with TRBD2. Germline-derived CDR1 and CDR2 are DFQATT and SNEGSKA (reference sequence). The V gene end was trimmed by 2 bases and the J gene end by 9 bases; junction bases not matched to a gene: 6. CDR3 length: 13 residues. This CDR3 reads CSARSLGLATQYF. In nucleotides, the CDR3 is TGCAGTGCTAGATCCCTCGGACTAGCGACGCAGTATTTT.

V and J are TRBV14 and TRBJ1-2; the D gene is possibly TRBD1 (6 bases). Germline CDR1 SGHDN, CDR2 FVKESK. This CDR3 contains 14 residues. V shed 5 bases and J shed 4 bases, with 14 bases lying between them. Here the CDR3 reads CASSFSGVRYGYTF. The CDR3, as DNA: TGTGCCAGCAGCTTCTCAGGGGTGCGCTATGGCTACACCTTC.

J is TRBJ2-5 and V is TRBV7-3; TRBD1 is a possible D gene (7 bases). The CDR3 consists of 14 residues. Germline CDR1 and CDR2: SGHTA and FQGTGA. Trimming removed 4 bases from V and 5 bases from J, with 14 bases in between. For the CDR3, the DNA is TGTGCCAGCAGCTCCCATCCAGGGGGGGAGACCCAGTACTTC. This sequence encodes CASSSHPGGETQYF.

This clonotype came up many times. This chain links TRBV11-2 with TRBJ2-1, with 12 bases that match TRBD2. Germline CDR1 is SGHAT and CDR2 is FQNNGV. There are 16 residues in the CDR3. J lost 9 bases, V lost 2 bases, and 8 bases had no gene match. DNA for the CDR3: TGTGCCAGCAGCTTACGCCCTAGCGGGAGGGCCGGTGAGCAGTTCTTC. Its translation is CASSLRPSGRAGEQFF.

Ten or more counts support this clonotype. V usage is TRBV6-5 and J usage is TRBJ2-1; D unclear. Germline CDR1 and CDR2: MNHEY and SVGAGI. Trimming took 2 bases from V and 3 from J, leaving 8 bases between them. This CDR3 region has 14 residues. The CDR3 nucleotides read TGTGCCAGCAGTTACAAGCGAGACTACAATGAGCAGTTCTTC. Encoded protein: CASSYKRDYNEQFF.

This clonotype was seen repeatedly, ten times or more. Sequence at one end of the junction differs from germline and may be a read error. This chain joins TRBV12-3 or TRBV12-4 and TRBJ2-1, with D maybe TRBD2 (5 bases). The CDR3 covers 11 residues. The CDR3 protein is CASSLPGDQNF. CDR3 in DNA: TGTGCCAGCAGTTTACCCGGGGATCAGAACTTC.

This clonotype was counted ten times or more. The chain uses TRBV28 and TRBJ1-4, with D perhaps matching TRBD1 (5 bases). The germline V gene encodes CDR1 MDHEN and CDR2 SYDVKM. The CDR3 loop spans 14 amino acids. V was pared by 3 bases and J by 3 bases, with 8 bases between. This CDR3 is CASSFRVPNEKLFF. As DNA, the CDR3 is TGTGCCAGCAGTTTCAGGGTACCTAATGAAAAACTGTTTTTT.

This clonotype was counted many times. V usage is TRBV7-6 and J usage is TRBJ2-1; 7 positions match TRBD2. The CDR3 totals 13 residues. Germline V CDR1 and CDR2: SGHVS, FNYEAQ. The V gene end was trimmed by 5 bases and the J gene end by 9 bases; junction bases not matched to a gene: 7. DNA of the CDR3: TGTGCCAGCAGCCGCCCAGGGAGGGTTGAGCAGTTCTTC. It codes for CASSRPGRVEQFF.

In its sample, this clonotype was seen many times. The chain employs TRBV7-2 and TRBJ2-7; 12 bases line up with TRBD2. In germline, CDR1 is SGHTA, CDR2 FQGNSA. This CDR3 contains 13 residues. The J segment lost 5 bases and the V segment lost 6 bases, leaving 2 bases of the junction unmatched. The CDR3 nucleotides read TGTGCCAGCAGGACTAGCGGGAGCGACGAGCAGTACTTC. It translates to CASRTSGSDEQYF.

This clonotype was counted a few times. The chain joins TRBV4-1 to TRBJ1-5, with no clear D. The CDR3 is made up of 16 amino acids. Trimming left V 6 bases short and J 2 bases short, with 17 bases between. From germline, CDR1 is MGHRA and CDR2 YSYEKL. Here the CDR3 reads CASSLEFGIGNQPQHF. For the CDR3, the DNA is TGCGCCAGCAGTCTGGAATTCGGTATTGGCAATCAGCCCCAGCATTTT.

This clonotype came up a few times. A read error may be the cause here, since a much bigger clone is one base away. This likely comes from a read error, as the CDR3 has no conserved phenylalanine or tryptophan at its end. The chain carries TRBV6-1 and TRBJ2-3, with D perhaps assigned TRBD1 or TRBD2 (6 bases each). The CDR3 contains 19 residues. The V gene's germline CDR1 is MNHNS and CDR2 SASEGT. Trimming cost V 6 bases and J 3 bases, with 28 bases left between them. CDR3 sequence reads: CASSSLGGSRISWTDTQYS. Written as DNA, the CDR3 is TGTGCCAGCAGCTCTCTAGGGGGGAGTCGGATTAGTTGGACAGATACGCAGTATTCT.

This clonotype showed up many times. The gene calls are TRBV12-3 or TRBV12-4 and TRBJ1-1, with D possibly TRBD1 on 6 matching bases. Between the trimmed V and J ends, which lost 7 bases and 9 bases, there was a span of 18 bases. The CDR3 covers 13 residues. This CDR3 reads CASTLQGSAKAFF. The CDR3 nucleotides are TGTGCCAGCACCCTACAGGGTTCAGCGAAAGCTTTCTTT.

This clonotype was observed at least ten times. The V call is TRBV20-1, the J call TRBJ2-5; possibly TRBD1 for D (6 bases). This CDR3 has 13 amino acids. Trimming left V 0 bases short and J 5 bases short, with 10 bases between. Germline lookup yields CDR1 DFQATT and CDR2 SNEGSKA (reference sequence). The CDR3 protein is CSARDWGPETQYF. CDR3 nucleotides: TGCAGTGCTAGAGATTGGGGGCCCGAGACCCAGTACTTC.

This clonotype was observed at least ten times. The V call is TRBV10-3, the J call TRBJ2-5, with TRBD2 identical over 15 bases. Germline V gene lookup returns CDR1 ENHRY and CDR2 SYGVKD. V gave up 8 bases and J gave up 4 bases; unmatched junction bases: 5. CDR3 size: 15 residues. The DNA for the CDR3 is TGTGCCATCGGACCGGGACTAGCGGGAGGAGAGACCCAGTACTTC. It is translated as CAIGPGLAGGETQYF.

This clonotype was recorded many times. The chain joins TRBV7-2 to TRBJ1-6, with TRBD1 matching over 7 bases. Per germline, CDR1 SGHTA and CDR2 FQGNSA. This CDR3 has 14 residues. V was clipped by 5 bases and J by 13 bases; unmatched bases: 11. Here the CDR3 DNA reads TGTGCCAGCAGCACCCGGGACAGTACCACCCCCCTCCACTTT. Residues: CASSTRDSTTPLHF.

This clonotype was detected ten times or more. The V call is TRBV7-2, the J call TRBJ1-4; perhaps TRBD1 as D (5 bases). CDR1 SGHTA and CDR2 FQGNSA come from the germline V gene. The CDR3 is 13 residues long. V was pared by 3 bases and J by 8 bases, with 10 bases between. This CDR3 reads CASSFGALEKLFF. The DNA for the CDR3 is TGTGCCAGCAGCTTCGGGGCCCTAGAAAAACTGTTTTTT.

This clonotype has ten or more counts. The chain links TRBV20-1 to TRBJ2-3; no clear D. CDR1 is DFQATT, CDR2 SNEGSKA, per germline (reference sequence). The germline V and J ends were trimmed by 5 bases and 0 bases, with 18 bases remaining between them. CDR3 length: 16 residues. The CDR3 here is CSAPPWTVASTDTQYF. For the CDR3, the DNA is TGCAGTGCTCCACCATGGACGGTCGCTAGCACAGATACGCAGTATTTT.